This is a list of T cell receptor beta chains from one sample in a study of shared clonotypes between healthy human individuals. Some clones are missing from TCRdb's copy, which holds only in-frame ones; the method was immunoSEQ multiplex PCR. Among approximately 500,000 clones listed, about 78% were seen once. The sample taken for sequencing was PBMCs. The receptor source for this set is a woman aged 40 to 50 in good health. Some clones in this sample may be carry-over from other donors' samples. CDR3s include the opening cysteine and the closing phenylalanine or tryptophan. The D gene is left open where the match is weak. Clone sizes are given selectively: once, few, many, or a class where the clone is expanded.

CASSLGVLLAGGVSDEQFF | TGTGCCAGCAGCTTGGGGGTTTTACTAGCGGGAGGGGTCAGCGATGAGCAGTTCTTC | TRBD2 | TRBJ2-1 | . | TRBV11-3
CASSTGLNTEAFF | TGTGCCAGCAGCACCGGCTTGAACACTGAAGCTTTCTTT | . | TRBJ1-1 | many | TRBV6-5
CASRGPGGPGNTIYF | TGTGCCAGCAGGGGCCCAGGGGGCCCTGGAAACACCATATATTTT | TRBD1 | TRBJ1-3 | . | TRBV6-5
CASSVATGPSGTEAFF | TGTGCCAGCAGCGTAGCTACGGGCCCTAGTGGGACTGAAGCTTTCTTT | . | TRBJ1-1 | . | TRBV9
CASGLQVGEQFF | TGTGCTAGTGGTTTACAGGTTGGGGAGCAGTTCTTC | . | TRBJ2-1 | . | TRBV12-5
CASSELSLDTQYF | TGTGCCAGCAGTGAGCTCAGTTTGGATACGCAGTATTTT | . | TRBJ2-3 | few | TRBV2
CASRGTSGILRLHNEQFF | TGTGCCAGCAGAGGGACTAGCGGGATATTAAGGCTACACAATGAGCAGTTCTTC | TRBD2 | TRBJ2-1 | . | TRBV7-2
CASSQEWPSGAPRDTQYF | TGCGCCAGCAGCCAAGAGTGGCCTAGCGGGGCCCCCCGGGATACGCAGTATTTT | TRBD2 | TRBJ2-3 | . | TRBV4-3
CASSYSMGGREQYF | TGTGCCAGCAGTTACTCGATGGGGGGTAGGGAGCAGTACTTC | . | TRBJ2-7 | once | TRBV6-5
CASSSGGGTRLAAQYF | TGTGCCAGCAGCTCAGGGGGGGGGACGCGCCTCGCGGCCCAGTACTTC | . | TRBJ2-5 | once | TRBV13
CASSVGGGTEAFF | TGTGCCAGCAGTGTGGGGGGTGGGACTGAAGCTTTCTTT | . | TRBJ1-1 | medium-sized | TRBV2
CASSPSRWGTRANEQFF | TGTGCCAGCAGCCCATCCCGGTGGGGCACTCGAGCCAATGAGCAGTTCTTC | . | TRBJ2-1 | many | TRBV14
CASSSFVGDEQYF | TGTGCTAGCAGCTCCTTCGTCGGGGACGAGCAGTACTTC | . | TRBJ2-7 | few | TRBV7-7
CASSGADHRTDTQYF | TGTGCCAGCAGCGGGGCGGACCACAGGACAGATACGCAGTATTTT | . | TRBJ2-3 | . | TRBV5-4
CASSEMGVGYTF | TGTGCCAGCAGTGAAATGGGGGTCGGCTACACCTTC | . | TRBJ1-2 | . | TRBV6-1
CASSYGGRNQPQHF | TGTGCCAGCAGTTACGGGGGGCGCAATCAGCCCCAGCATTTT | . | TRBJ1-5 | . | TRBV28
CSVDYTRGDTQYF | TGCAGCGTTGATTATACCAGGGGAGATACGCAGTATTTT | . | TRBJ2-3 | . | TRBV29-1
CASSGDPGGYGYTF | TGTGCCAGCAGCGGGGATCCGGGGGGTTATGGCTACACCTTC | . | TRBJ1-2 | . | TRBV9